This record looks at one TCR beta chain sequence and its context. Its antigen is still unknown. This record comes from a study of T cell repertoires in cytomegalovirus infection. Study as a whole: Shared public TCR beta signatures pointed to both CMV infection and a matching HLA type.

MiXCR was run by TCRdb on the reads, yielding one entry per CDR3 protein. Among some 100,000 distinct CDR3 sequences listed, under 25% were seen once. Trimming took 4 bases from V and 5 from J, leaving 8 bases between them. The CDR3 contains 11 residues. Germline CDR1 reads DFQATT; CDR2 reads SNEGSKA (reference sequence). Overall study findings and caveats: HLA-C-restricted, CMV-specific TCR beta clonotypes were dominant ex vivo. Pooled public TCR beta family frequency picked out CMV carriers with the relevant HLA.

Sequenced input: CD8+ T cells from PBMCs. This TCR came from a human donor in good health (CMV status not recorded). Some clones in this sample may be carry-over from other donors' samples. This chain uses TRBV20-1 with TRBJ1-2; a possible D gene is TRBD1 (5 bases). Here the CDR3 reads CSATDSYGYTF. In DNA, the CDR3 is TGCAGTGCTACCGACAGTTATGGCTACACCTTC.